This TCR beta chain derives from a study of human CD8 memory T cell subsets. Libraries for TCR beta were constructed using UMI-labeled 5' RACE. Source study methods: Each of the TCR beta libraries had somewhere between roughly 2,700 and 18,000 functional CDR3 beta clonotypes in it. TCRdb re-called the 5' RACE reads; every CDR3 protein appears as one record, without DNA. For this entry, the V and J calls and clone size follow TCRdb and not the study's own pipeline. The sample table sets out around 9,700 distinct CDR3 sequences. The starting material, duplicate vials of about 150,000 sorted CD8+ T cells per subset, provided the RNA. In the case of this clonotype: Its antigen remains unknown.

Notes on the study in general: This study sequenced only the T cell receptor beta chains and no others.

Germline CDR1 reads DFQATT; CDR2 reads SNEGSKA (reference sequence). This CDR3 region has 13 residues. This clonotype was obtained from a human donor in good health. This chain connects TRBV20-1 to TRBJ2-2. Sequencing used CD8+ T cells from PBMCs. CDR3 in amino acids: CSANHLSTGELFF.